This T cell receptor (beta chain) was found in a study of cytomegalovirus exposure and HLA in healthy donors. Study summary: The 600 to 800 first-cohort repertoires shared a platform with the approximately 110 validation repertoires, as reported in a later analysis.

On this clone: Its antigen is as yet unknown.

Assay used: immunoSEQ multiplex PCR; TCRdb lists only in-frame clones, some missing. The table lists fewer than 75,000 clones, approximately 95% of them singletons. Whole-study results and caveats: Most TCRs appeared rarely, but some public TCRs recurred in many donors. A later analysis found first-cohort TCR clusters tended to co-occur in the roughly 120 validation repertoires.

The receptor was isolated from a man younger than 35 in good health and CMV-seronegative. Specimen: PBMCs.

In DNA form, the CDR3 reads TGCAGCGTTCGGGGGAGCAATGAAAAACTGTTTTTT. Protein sequence: CSVRGSNEKLFF. The J gene is TRBJ1-4, the V gene TRBV29-1; possible D gene TRBD1, 5 bases. V dropped 5 bases and J dropped 5 bases, with 9 bases sitting between them. The CDR3 runs to 12 residues. Germline V lookup: CDR1 SQVTM, CDR2 ANQGSEA. The full variable domain, in which reference TRBV29-1 and TRBJ1-4 provide the parts outside the CDR3, is SAVISQKPSRDICQRGTSLTIQCQVDSQVTMMFWYRQQPGQSLTLIATANQGSEATYESGFVIDKFPISRPNLTFSTLTVSNMSPEDSSIYLCSVRGSNEKLFFGSGTQLSVL.